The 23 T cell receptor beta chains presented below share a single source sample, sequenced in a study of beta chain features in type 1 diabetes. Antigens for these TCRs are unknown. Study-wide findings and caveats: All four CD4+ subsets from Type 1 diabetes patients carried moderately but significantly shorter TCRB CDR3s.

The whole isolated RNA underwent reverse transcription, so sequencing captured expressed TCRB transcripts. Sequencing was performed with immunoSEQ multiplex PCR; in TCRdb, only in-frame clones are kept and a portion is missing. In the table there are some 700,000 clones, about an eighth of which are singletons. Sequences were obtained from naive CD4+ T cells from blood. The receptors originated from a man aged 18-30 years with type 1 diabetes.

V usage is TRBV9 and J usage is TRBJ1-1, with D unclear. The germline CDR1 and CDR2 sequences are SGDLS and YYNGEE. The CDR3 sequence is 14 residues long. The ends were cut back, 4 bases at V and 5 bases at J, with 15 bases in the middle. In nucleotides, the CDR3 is TGTGCCAGCAGCTACGCCCACCTAGGGACTGAAGCTTTCTTT. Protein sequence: CASSYAHLGTEAFF.

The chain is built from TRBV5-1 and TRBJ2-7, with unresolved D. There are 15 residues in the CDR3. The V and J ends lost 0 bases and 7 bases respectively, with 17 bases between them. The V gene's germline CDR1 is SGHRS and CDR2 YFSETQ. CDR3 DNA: TGCGCCAGCAGCTTGGCCCGACTCTCAGAGAGTGAGCAGTACTTC. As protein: CASSLARLSESEQYF.

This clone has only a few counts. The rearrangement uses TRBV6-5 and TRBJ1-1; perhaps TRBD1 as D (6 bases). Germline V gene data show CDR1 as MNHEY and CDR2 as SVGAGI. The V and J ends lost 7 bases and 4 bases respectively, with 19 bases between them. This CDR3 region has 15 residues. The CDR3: CASTSGGLGSTEAFF. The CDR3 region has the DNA TGTGCCAGCACCAGTGGGGGGCTGGGGAGCACTGAAGCTTTCTTT.

DNA of the CDR3: TGTGCCAGCAGGGGCAGTCAAACAAACCCTAACTATGGCTACACCTTC. It translates to CASRGSQTNPNYGYTF. V usage is TRBV7-9 and J usage is TRBJ1-2; D call uncertain. Germline CDR1 and CDR2: SEHNR and FQNEAQ (reference sequence). Between the trimmed V and J ends, which lost 6 bases and 0 bases, there was a span of 17 bases. The CDR3 loop spans 16 amino acids.

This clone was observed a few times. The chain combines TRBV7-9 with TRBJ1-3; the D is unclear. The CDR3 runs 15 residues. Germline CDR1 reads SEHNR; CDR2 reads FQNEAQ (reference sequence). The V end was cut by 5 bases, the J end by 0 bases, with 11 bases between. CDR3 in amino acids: CASSPSSTSGNTIYF. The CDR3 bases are TGTGCCAGCAGCCCAAGTTCGACCTCTGGAAACACCATATATTTT.

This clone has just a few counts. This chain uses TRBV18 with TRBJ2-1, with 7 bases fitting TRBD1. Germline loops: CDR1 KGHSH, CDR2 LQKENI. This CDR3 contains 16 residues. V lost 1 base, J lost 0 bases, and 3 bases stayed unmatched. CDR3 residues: CASSPLGDSSYNEQFF. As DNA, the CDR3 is TGTGCCAGCTCACCACTGGGGGACAGCTCCTACAATGAGCAGTTCTTC.

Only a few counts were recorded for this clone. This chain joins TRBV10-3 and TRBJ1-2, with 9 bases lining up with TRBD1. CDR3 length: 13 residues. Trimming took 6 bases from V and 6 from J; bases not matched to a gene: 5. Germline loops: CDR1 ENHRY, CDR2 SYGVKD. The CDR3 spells CAISRDRVDGYTF. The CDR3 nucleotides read TGTGCCATCAGCCGGGACAGGGTTGATGGCTACACCTTC.

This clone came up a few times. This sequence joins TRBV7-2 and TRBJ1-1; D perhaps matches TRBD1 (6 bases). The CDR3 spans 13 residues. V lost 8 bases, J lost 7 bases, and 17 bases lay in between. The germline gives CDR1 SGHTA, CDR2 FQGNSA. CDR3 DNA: TGTGCCAGCGCCCTAGTCAAGGGGGTTGAAGCTTTCTTT. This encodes CASALVKGVEAFF.

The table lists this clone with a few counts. CDR3 amino acids: CASSSLTGGEKLFF. CDR3 nucleotide sequence: TGTGCCAGCAGCTCTTTGACAGGTGGTGAAAAACTGTTTTTT. This chain uses TRBV7-9 with TRBJ1-4, with D perhaps matching TRBD1 (6 bases). The CDR3 spans 14 residues. V dropped 4 bases and J dropped 7 bases, with 13 bases sitting between them. The germline V gene encodes CDR1 SEHNR and CDR2 FQNEAQ (reference sequence).

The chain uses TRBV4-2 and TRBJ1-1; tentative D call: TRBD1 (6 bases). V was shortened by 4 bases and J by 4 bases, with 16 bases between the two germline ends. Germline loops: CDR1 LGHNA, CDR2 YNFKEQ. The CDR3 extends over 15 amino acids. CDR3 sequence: CASSPSGGGGTEAFF. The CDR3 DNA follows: TGTGCCAGCAGCCCTAGCGGGGGCGGTGGCACTGAAGCTTTCTTT.

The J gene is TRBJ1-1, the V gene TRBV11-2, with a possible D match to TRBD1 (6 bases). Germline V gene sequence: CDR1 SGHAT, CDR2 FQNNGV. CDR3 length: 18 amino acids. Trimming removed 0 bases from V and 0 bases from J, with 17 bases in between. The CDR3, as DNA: TGTGCCAGCAGCTTAGATTATTGGCCAGGGGAAGTGAACACTGAAGCTTTCTTT. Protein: CASSLDYWPGEVNTEAFF. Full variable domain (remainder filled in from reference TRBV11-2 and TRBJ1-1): EAGVAQSPRYKIIEKRQSVAFWCNPISGHATLYWYQQILGQGPKLLIQFQNNGVVDDSQLPKDRFSAERLKGVDSTLKIQPAKLEDSAVYLCASSLDYWPGEVNTEAFFGQGTRLTVV.

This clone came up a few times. The CDR3 DNA reads as TGCGCCAGCAGCCAGACTGTTGTTCGGGGGGCCAACACCGGGGAGCTGTTTTTT. Its protein is CASSQTVVRGANTGELFF. The J gene is TRBJ2-2, the V gene TRBV4-1; tentative D call: TRBD2 (7 bases). V lost 3 bases, J lost 2 bases, and 19 bases lay in between. The CDR3 sequence is 18 residues long. The germline gives CDR1 MGHRA, CDR2 YSYEKL.

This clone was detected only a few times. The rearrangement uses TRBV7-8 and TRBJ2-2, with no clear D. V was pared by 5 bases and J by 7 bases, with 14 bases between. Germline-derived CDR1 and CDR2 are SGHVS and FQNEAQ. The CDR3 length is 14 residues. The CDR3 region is CASSQTRTLGELFF. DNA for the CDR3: TGTGCCAGCAGCCAGACGAGGACGCTCGGGGAGCTGTTTTTT.

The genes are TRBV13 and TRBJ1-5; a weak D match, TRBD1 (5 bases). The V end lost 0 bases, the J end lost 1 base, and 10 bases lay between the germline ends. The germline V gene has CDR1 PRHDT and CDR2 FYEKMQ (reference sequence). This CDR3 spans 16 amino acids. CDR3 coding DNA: TGTGCCAGCAGCTTAGGGGCAGGGTTGAGCAATCAGCCCCAGCATTTT. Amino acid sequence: CASSLGAGLSNQPQHF.

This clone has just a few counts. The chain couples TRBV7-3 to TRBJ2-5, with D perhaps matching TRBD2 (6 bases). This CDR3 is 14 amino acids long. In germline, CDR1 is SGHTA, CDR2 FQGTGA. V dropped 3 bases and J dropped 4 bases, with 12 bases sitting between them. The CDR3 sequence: CASSFGGIGETQYF. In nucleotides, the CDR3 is TGTGCCAGCAGCTTCGGGGGAATCGGAGAGACCCAGTACTTC.

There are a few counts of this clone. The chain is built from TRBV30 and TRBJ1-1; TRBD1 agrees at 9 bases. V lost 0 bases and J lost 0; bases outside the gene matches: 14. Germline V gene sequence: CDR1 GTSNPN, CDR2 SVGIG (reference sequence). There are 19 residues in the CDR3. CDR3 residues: CAWSVPGPGQGRLNTEAFF. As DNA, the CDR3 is TGTGCCTGGAGTGTGCCGGGCCCAGGACAGGGGAGATTGAACACTGAAGCTTTCTTT.

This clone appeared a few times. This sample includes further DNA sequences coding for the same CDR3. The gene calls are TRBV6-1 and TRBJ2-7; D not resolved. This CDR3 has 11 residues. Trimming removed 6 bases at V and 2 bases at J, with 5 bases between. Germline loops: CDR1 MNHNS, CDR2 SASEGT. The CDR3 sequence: CASSAAYEQYF. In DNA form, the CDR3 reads TGTGCCAGCAGCGCGGCCTACGAGCAGTACTTC.

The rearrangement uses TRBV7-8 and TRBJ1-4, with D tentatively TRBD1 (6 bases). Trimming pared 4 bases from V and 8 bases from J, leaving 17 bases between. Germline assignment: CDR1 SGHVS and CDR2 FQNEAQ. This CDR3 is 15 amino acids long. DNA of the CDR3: TGTGCCAGCAGCTCCCAACAGGGAACTACCGAAAAACTGTTTTTT. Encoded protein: CASSSQQGTTEKLFF. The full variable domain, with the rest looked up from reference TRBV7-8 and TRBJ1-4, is GAGVSQSPRYKVAKRGQDVALRCDPISGHVSLFWYQQALGQGPEFLTYFQNEAQLDKSGLPSDRFFAERPEGSVSTLKIQRTQQEDSAVYLCASSSQQGTTEKLFFGSGTQLSVL.

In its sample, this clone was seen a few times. The CDR3 DNA reads as TGTGCCAGCAGCGGACAGGTTTTCGACACCGGGGAGCTGTTTTTT. It encodes CASSGQVFDTGELFF. The rearrangement joins TRBV7-2 to TRBJ2-2, with TRBD1 identical over 7 bases. Germline CDR1 SGHTA, CDR2 FQGNSA. The CDR3 sequence is 15 residues long. V trimming: 5 bases; J trimming: 3 bases; junction bases outside the gene matches: 6.

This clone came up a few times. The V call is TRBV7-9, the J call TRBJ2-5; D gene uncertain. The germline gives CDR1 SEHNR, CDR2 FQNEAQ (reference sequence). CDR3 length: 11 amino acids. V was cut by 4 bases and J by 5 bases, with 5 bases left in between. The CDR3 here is CASSYSETQYF. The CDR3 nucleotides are TGTGCCAGCAGCTATAGCGAGACCCAGTACTTC.

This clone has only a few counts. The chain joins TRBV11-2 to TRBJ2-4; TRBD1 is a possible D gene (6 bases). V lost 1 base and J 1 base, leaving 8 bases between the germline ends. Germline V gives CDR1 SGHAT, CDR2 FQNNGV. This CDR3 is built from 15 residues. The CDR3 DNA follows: TGTGCCAGCAGCTTAGCTACAGGGGCCAAAAACATTCAGTACTTC. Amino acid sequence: CASSLATGAKNIQYF.

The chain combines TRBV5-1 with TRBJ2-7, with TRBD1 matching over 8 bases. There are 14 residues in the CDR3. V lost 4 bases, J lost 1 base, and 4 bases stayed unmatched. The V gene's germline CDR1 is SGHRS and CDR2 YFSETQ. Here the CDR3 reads CASSPRTGSYEQYF. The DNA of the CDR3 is TGCGCCAGCAGCCCCCGGACAGGGTCCTACGAGCAGTACTTC.

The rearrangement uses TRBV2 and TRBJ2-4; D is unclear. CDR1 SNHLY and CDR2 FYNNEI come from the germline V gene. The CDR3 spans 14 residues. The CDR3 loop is CGPKSQSGKNIQYF. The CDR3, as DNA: TGTGGGCCAAAAAGCCAGTCTGGCAAAAACATTCAGTACTTC.